This T cell receptor beta chain was identified in a study of tumor and adjacent non-tumor tissue in lung cancer (dated by TCRdb to 2017 to 2018). Looking at the study overall: Patients with adenocarcinoma (around eleven), squamous cell carcinoma (2) and small cell lung cancer (1) were included in the cohort. Sequencing generated a total of more than 95 million productive TCRbeta reads, averaging about 4.2 million reads per sample. Bulk TCRbeta repertoires were compared between lung tumor tissue and matched distant non-tumor lung tissue obtained from approximately 16 lung cancer patients. TCRbeta CDR3 sequencing was performed on approximately 30 paired specimens, with one tumor sample and one normal lung sample collected per patient. Ages among the roughly 15 patients ranged from roughly 31 to 76 years, there were around ten men and 5 women, and disease was at TNM stage I to III.

CDR1 and CDR2 are read off the germline V gene (reference sequence) as DFQATT and SNEGSKA. From cysteine to phenylalanine, the CDR3 is 11 amino acids long. This entry keeps only the CDR3 DNA: 33 bases, framed from base 1. RNA was isolated from bulk, unsorted tissue, and RNA quality was assessed with a NanoDrop ND-1000 and an Agilent 2100. All donors had newly diagnosed lung cancer, had not received prior chemotherapy, and were admitted for thoracic surgery in China between August and November 2014. Patients with previous radiotherapy or chemotherapy, or with another concurrent cancer, were excluded from the study. Pieces of surgical tissue measuring 1-2 cm3 were kept in RNAlater solution and held at -80 degrees C until needed. The library was prepared using multiplex PCR. TCRdb shows the sequencer as Illumina HiSeq 2500. TCRbeta libraries were constructed through three rounds of nested PCR with primers (Table S4) according to protocols adapted from ARM-PCR. PCR products of 200-500 bp were gel-excised and purified with the QIAquick gel extraction kit before sequencing. As for the original processing: Reads were cleaned using Trimmomatic, were merged into complete CDR3 sequences using FLASH, and were assigned to V(D)J germline segments using MiTCR. Clonal diversity was calculated as the inverse Simpson's index using VDJtools. In-frame sequences lacking a premature stop codon were counted as productive reads. Through fastp at Q25 and MiXCR, TCRdb rebuilt clones from the public reads, retaining in-frame beta chains. Entries that share a CDR3 protein sequence are merged under the most common genes and DNA. In this record, the V and J calls reflect TCRdb's handling and not the investigators' own analysis. The sample table lists under 250,000 distinct CDR3 sequences, 70% to 75% of them with a count of one. The top ten clones comprise 20% to 25% of the sample.

General study outcomes and caveats: The cohort had only approximately 16 patients, and the authors noted that larger samples and more detailed clinical data are needed. The sequencing platform is not named in the methods, and unique molecular identifiers are not mentioned. Tumor tissue showed significantly higher TCR diversity (inverse Simpson) than normal lung tissue, at around 460 vs 160 (P = 0.0075, Mann-Whitney U test). TCR diversity was significantly higher in younger patients, and higher tumor TCR diversity was associated with shorter overall and disease-free survival. The top 100 clones accounted for a significantly larger cumulative portion of the repertoire in normal lung than in tumor tissue. Peripheral blood was not sequenced, so blood TCRbeta repertoires in these lung cancer patients were not examined.

About this clonotype itself: Its antigen is not yet known. The junction does not match germline at one end; this may be a read error.

The TCR was taken from a man aged 60 to 69 with non-small cell lung cancer. The sequence links TRBV20-1 to TRBJ1-2, with a weak D call of TRBD1 (5 bases match). The sample was lung tumor tissue. The nucleotide sequence is TGCAGTGCTACCGGGGCAGAGATTGGAGTATTC. Its translation reads: CSATGAEIGVF.